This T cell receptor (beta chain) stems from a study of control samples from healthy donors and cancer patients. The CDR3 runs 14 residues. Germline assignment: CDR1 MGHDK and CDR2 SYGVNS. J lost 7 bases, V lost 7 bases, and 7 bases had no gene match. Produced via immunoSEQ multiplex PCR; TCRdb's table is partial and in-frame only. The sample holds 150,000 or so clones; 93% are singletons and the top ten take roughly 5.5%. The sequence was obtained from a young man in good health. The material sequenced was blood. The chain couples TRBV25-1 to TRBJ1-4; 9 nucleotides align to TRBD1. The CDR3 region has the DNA TGTGCCAGCACAAGGGGGACAGGGCTTGAAAAACTGTTTTTT. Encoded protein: CASTRGTGLEKLFF. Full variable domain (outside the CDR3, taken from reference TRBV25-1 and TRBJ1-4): EADIYQTPRYLVIGTGKKITLECSQTMGHDKMYWYQQDPGMELHLIHYSYGVNSTEKGDLSSESTVSRIRTEHFPLTLESARPSHTSQYLCASTRGTGLEKLFFGSGTQLSVL.